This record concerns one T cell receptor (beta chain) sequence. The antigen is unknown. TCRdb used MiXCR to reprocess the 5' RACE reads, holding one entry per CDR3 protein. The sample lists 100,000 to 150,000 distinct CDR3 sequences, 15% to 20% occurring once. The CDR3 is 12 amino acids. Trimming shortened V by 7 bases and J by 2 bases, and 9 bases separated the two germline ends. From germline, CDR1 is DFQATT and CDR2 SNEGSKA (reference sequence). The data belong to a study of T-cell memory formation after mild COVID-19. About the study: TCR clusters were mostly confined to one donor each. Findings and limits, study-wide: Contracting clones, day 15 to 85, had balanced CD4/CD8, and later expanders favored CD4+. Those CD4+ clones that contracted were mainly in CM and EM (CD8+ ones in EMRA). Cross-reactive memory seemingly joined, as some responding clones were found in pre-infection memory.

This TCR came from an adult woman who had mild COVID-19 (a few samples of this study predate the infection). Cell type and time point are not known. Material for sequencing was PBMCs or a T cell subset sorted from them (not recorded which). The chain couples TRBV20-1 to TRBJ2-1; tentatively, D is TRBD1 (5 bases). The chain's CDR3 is CSGVGAYNEQFF. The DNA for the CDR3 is TGCAGTGGGGTAGGGGCCTACAATGAGCAGTTCTTC.